A single sample is the source of the 11 T cell receptor beta chains below, sequenced in a study of CD8 T cells in ankylosing spondylitis. MiXCR, run by TCRdb on the 5' RACE reads, gives a single entry per CDR3 protein. Of more than 100,000 distinct CDR3 sequences in the sample, roughly an eighth were seen once. Sequencing used blood, either unsorted or a sorted T cell fraction (not recorded which). The receptor set was obtained from a female donor with ankylosing spondylitis or in good health (not recorded which).

This clonotype has only a few counts. The rearrangement links TRBV29-1 to TRBJ1-1; 9 nucleotides line up with TRBD1. Germline V gene lookup returns CDR1 SQVTM and CDR2 ANQGSEA. V lost 4 bases and J lost 4; bases outside the gene matches: 7. The CDR3 extends over 14 amino acids. CDR3 sequence reads: CSVAGTGITTEAFF. The CDR3 DNA is TGCAGCGTTGCCGGGACAGGGATAACCACTGAAGCTTTCTTT.

The gene calls are TRBV19 and TRBJ2-2, with D unresolved. The CDR3 covers 13 residues. Germline CDR1 reads LNHDA; CDR2 reads SQIVND (reference sequence). Trimming removed 7 bases at V and 4 bases at J, with 10 bases between. In DNA, the CDR3 is TGTGCCAGTATCGATGAGCCCACCGGGGAGCTGTTTTTT. Its translation is CASIDEPTGELFF. The full variable domain, completed using reference TRBV19 and TRBJ2-2, is DGGITQSPKYLFRKEGQNVTLSCEQNLNHDAMYWYRQDPGQGLRLIYYSQIVNDFQKGDIAEGYSVSREKKESFPLTVTSAQKNPTAFYLCASIDEPTGELFFGEGSRLTVL.

This clonotype has a count of ten or more. The rearrangement links TRBV28 to TRBJ1-1; no clear D. Germline V CDR1 and CDR2: MDHEN, SYDVKM. The CDR3 has 14 residues. V was clipped by 5 bases and J by 1 base, with 11 bases between them. The CDR3 region is CASSPERANTEAFF. CDR3 bases: TGTGCCAGCAGTCCCGAGCGGGCGAACACTGAAGCTTTCTTT.

The table lists this clonotype with many counts. The CDR3 protein is CSARLRIGTDTDTQYF. CDR3 nucleotide sequence: TGCAGTGCTAGACTACGAATCGGGACTGACACAGATACGCAGTATTTT. V and J are TRBV20-1 and TRBJ2-3; D might be TRBD2 (6 bases). The length of the CDR3 is 16 residues. The germline CDR1 and CDR2 sequences are DFQATT and SNEGSKA (reference sequence). Trimming left V 2 bases short and J 2 bases short, with 17 bases between.

This clonotype has at least ten counts. The genes are TRBV6-5 and TRBJ2-1; D unresolved. V shed 0 bases and J shed 7 bases, with 10 bases lying between them. The CDR3 is 14 residues long. Germline CDR1 is MNHEY and CDR2 is SVGAGI. Written as DNA, the CDR3 is TGTGCCAGCAGTTACTCAGCTAGTTCGAATGAGCAGTTCTTC. This codes for CASSYSASSNEQFF.

Many counts were recorded for this clonotype. The V gene is TRBV5-1, the J gene TRBJ2-2; 8 bases are shared with TRBD2. V trimming: 4 bases; J trimming: 0 bases; junction bases outside the gene matches: 8. The CDR3 extends over 17 amino acids. CDR1 and CDR2 (germline): SGHRS, YFSETQ. CDR3 sequence (DNA): TGCGCCAGCAGCATCGGGACTAGGCCCGCGAACACCGGGGAGCTGTTTTTT. Its translation is CASSIGTRPANTGELFF.

This clonotype appeared many times. The chain has TRBV19 and TRBJ2-2, with D perhaps matching TRBD2 (6 bases). The CDR3 loop spans 14 amino acids. The germline V gene encodes CDR1 LNHDA and CDR2 SQIVND (reference sequence). The V and J ends lost 3 bases and 1 base respectively, with 6 bases between them. The CDR3 bases are TGTGCCAGTAGTATTAGCGGGAACACCGGGGAGCTGTTTTTT. Encoded protein: CASSISGNTGELFF.

This clonotype was detected many times. The V call is TRBV20-1, the J call TRBJ1-2; the D is unclear. Germline V gene sequence: CDR1 DFQATT, CDR2 SNEGSKA (reference sequence). With 3 bases removed from V and 4 bases from J, the gap between germline ends came to 15 bases. The CDR3 totals 14 residues. The CDR3 spells CSARAQGRSYGYTF. CDR3 DNA: TGCAGTGCTAGGGCCCAAGGCAGGTCCTATGGCTACACCTTC.

This clonotype has just a few counts. The rearrangement links TRBV5-5 to TRBJ2-7, with a possible D match to TRBD2 (7 bases). The CDR3 loop spans 16 amino acids. Trimming removed 5 bases at V and 3 bases at J, with 21 bases between. CDR1 is SGHKS, CDR2 YYEKEE, per germline (reference sequence). The CDR3 loop is CASSPRGTRDLYEQYF. CDR3 in DNA: TGTGCCAGCAGTCCGCGGGGGACAAGGGACCTCTACGAGCAGTACTTC.

This clonotype has ten or more counts. A junction boundary mismatches the germline segment, possibly from a read error. The chain couples TRBV12-3 or TRBV12-4 to TRBJ1-5; D gene uncertain. The CDR3 is 12 residues long. The CDR3 protein is CASSLAGQPQHF. The CDR3 DNA reads as TGTGCCAGCAGCTTAGCGGGTCAGCCCCAGCATTTT.

This clonotype was observed a handful of times. The chain couples TRBV20-1 to TRBJ2-6; D remains ambiguous. Trimming removed 4 bases from V and 2 bases from J, with 9 bases in between. Germline values: CDR1 DFQATT, CDR2 SNEGSKA (reference sequence). The CDR3 totals 14 residues. CDR3 coding DNA: TGCAGTGCTATAAGATCAGCTGGGGCCAACGTCCTGACTTTC. Its translation: CSAIRSAGANVLTF.